This record looks at one TCR beta chain sequence and its context. The entry originates in a study of blood T cell repertoires in COVID-19. Across the whole study: There were acute and convalescent COVID-19 samples, and they came from the United States, Italy and Spain.

The CDR3 sequence is 13 residues long. V shed 2 bases and J shed 3 bases, with 7 bases lying between them. The germline CDR1 and CDR2 sequences are SGHNT and YENEEA. Generated by immunoSEQ multiplex PCR, the TCRdb table keeps only in-frame clones and is missing some. The sample has fewer than 200,000 clones; approximately 88% are singletons. Participants came from about two dozen US areas, aged about 18 to 90 years. The source material was PBMCs or T cells enriched from blood (not recorded which). This sequence joins TRBV11-3 and TRBJ1-1; no definite D call. The TCR originated in a woman younger than 30 who had recovered from COVID-19. The CDR3 spells CASSLNGDTEAFF. The CDR3 nucleotides are TGTGCCAGCAGCTTAAACGGGGACACTGAAGCTTTCTTT. The variable domain in full, completed from reference TRBV11-3 and TRBJ1-1, reads EAGVVQSPRYKIIEKKQPVAFWCNPISGHNTLYWYLQNLGQGPELLIRYENEEAVDDSQLPKDRFSAERLKGVDSTLKIQPAELGDSAVYLCASSLNGDTEAFFGQGTRLTVV.